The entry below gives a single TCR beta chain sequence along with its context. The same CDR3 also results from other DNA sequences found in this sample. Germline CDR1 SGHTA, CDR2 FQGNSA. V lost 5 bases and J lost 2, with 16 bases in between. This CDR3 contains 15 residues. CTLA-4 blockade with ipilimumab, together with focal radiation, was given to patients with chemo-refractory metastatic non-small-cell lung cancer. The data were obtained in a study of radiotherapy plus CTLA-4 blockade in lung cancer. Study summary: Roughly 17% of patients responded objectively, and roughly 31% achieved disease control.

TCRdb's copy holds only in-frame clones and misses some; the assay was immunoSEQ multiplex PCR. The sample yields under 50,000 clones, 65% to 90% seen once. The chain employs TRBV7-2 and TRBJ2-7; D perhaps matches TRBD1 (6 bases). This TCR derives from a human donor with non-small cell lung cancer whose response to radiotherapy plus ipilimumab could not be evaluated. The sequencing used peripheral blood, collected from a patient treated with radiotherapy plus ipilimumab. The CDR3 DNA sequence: TGTGCCAGCAGCAAGGAACGGGACATCACCTACGAGCAGTACTTC. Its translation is CASSKERDITYEQYF.